Following are 10 T cell receptor beta chains from one sample sequenced in a study of identical twins. TCRdb processed the 5' RACE reads anew with MiXCR; each CDR3 protein has one entry. The table lists 450,000 or so distinct CDR3 sequences, approximately 15% of them singletons. The sample was also linked to a second study, of yellow fever vaccine responses in identical twins.

Sequences were obtained from CD4+ T cells sorted from blood. These receptors all stem from a young woman in good health.

The gene calls are TRBV20-1 and TRBJ2-5, with D maybe TRBD1 (6 bases). The CDR3 contains 15 residues. Looked up from germline, CDR1 is DFQATT and CDR2 is SNEGSKA (reference sequence). V was pared by 3 bases and J by 5 bases, with 19 bases between. The CDR3 DNA follows: TGCAGTGCTAGCAATGGCCAGGGGATGCGGGAGACCCAGTACTTC. Amino acid sequence: CSASNGQGMRETQYF.

This chain uses TRBV28 with TRBJ1-1; the D is unclear. The germline V and J ends were trimmed by 4 bases and 5 bases, with 17 bases remaining between them. This CDR3 is built from 15 residues. CDR1 and CDR2 (germline): MDHEN, SYDVKM. The CDR3 loop is CASSSRGGPGTEAFF. In DNA form, the CDR3 reads TGTGCCAGCAGTTCCCGGGGAGGGCCGGGAACTGAAGCTTTCTTT. Complete variable domain (other parts from reference TRBV28 and TRBJ1-1): DVKVTQSSRYLVKRTGEKVFLECVQDMDHENMFWYRQDPGLGLRLIYFSYDVKMKEKGDIPEGYSVSREKKERFSLILESASTNQTSMYLCASSSRGGPGTEAFFGQGTRLTVV.

The rearrangement uses TRBV7-9 and TRBJ2-5; D call uncertain. Germline V gene data show CDR1 as SEHNR and CDR2 as FQNEAQ (reference sequence). V lost 5 bases and J 5 bases, leaving 12 bases between the germline ends. This CDR3 spans 13 amino acids. The CDR3 reads CASSLRQWETQYF. The CDR3, as DNA: TGTGCCAGCAGCCTTCGGCAGTGGGAGACCCAGTACTTC.

A few counts support this clonotype. This chain uses TRBV12-3 or TRBV12-4 with TRBJ1-5, with TRBD1 identical over 7 bases. With V trimmed by 6 bases and J by 6 bases, 8 bases remained unmatched. The CDR3 totals 14 residues. CDR3 loop: CASRGSWDSQPQHF. The DNA for the CDR3 is TGTGCCAGCAGAGGCAGCTGGGACAGTCAGCCCCAGCATTTT.

The J gene is TRBJ1-3, the V gene TRBV7-9; 9 bases fit TRBD1. Germline loops: CDR1 SEHNR, CDR2 FQNEAQ (reference sequence). Losses at the gene ends were 5 bases for V and 7 bases for J; bases not matched to a gene: 9. The CDR3 contains 15 residues. CDR3 nucleotide sequence: TGTGCCAGCAGCCCTAGGGGGGACAGGGACAACACCATATATTTT. It translates to CASSPRGDRDNTIYF.

This clonotype was seen a few times. The V gene is TRBV5-5, the J gene TRBJ2-3; D remains unclear. The CDR3 has 15 residues. Germline V gene sequence: CDR1 SGHKS, CDR2 YYEKEE (reference sequence). Trimming left V 0 bases short and J 0 bases short, with 8 bases between. The CDR3 DNA reads TGTGCCAGCAGCTTGGAGGCAGCTAGCACAGATACGCAGTATTTT. Translated, it gives CASSLEAASTDTQYF.

In DNA, the CDR3 is TGTGCCAGCAGTAGGGACAGGGGATTCGGCGAGCAGTACTTC. Translation gives CASSRDRGFGEQYF. The chain joins TRBV12-3 or TRBV12-4 to TRBJ2-7; 10 bases are shared with TRBD1. This CDR3 has 14 residues. J was trimmed by 6 bases and V by 5 bases; bases with no gene match: 7.

The chain couples TRBV5-5 to TRBJ2-2, with D maybe TRBD2 (7 bases). Germline lookup yields CDR1 SGHKS and CDR2 YYEKEE (reference sequence). This CDR3 has 16 residues. Between the trimmed V and J ends, which lost 5 bases and 1 base, there was a span of 15 bases. CDR3 sequence: CASRRGAGQNTGELFF. DNA of the CDR3: TGTGCCAGCAGACGAGGAGCGGGACAGAACACCGGGGAGCTGTTTTTT.

The sample holds a few counts of this clonotype. The rearrangement links TRBV19 to TRBJ2-1; the D gene could be TRBD1 or TRBD2 (5 bases each). Germline CDR1 reads LNHDA; CDR2 reads SQIVND (reference sequence). V lost 3 bases and J lost 4, with 10 bases in between. This CDR3 spans 14 amino acids. The CDR3 loop reads CASSILGEYNEQFF. In DNA form, the CDR3 reads TGTGCCAGTAGTATCCTGGGGGAGTACAATGAGCAGTTCTTC. The full variable domain, in which reference TRBV19 and TRBJ2-1 provide the parts outside the CDR3, is DGGITQSPKYLFRKEGQNVTLSCEQNLNHDAMYWYRQDPGQGLRLIYYSQIVNDFQKGDIAEGYSVSREKKESFPLTVTSAQKNPTAFYLCASSILGEYNEQFFGPGTRLTVL.

J is TRBJ2-1 and V is TRBV5-1; D gene uncertain. The germline V gene has CDR1 SGHRS and CDR2 YFSETQ. Between the trimmed V and J ends, which lost 5 bases and 6 bases, there was a span of 15 bases. The CDR3 covers 14 residues. The CDR3 nucleotides read TGCGCCAGCAGTAGTCTAACTCCCGGCAATGAGCAGTTCTTC. Its translation: CASSSLTPGNEQFF.